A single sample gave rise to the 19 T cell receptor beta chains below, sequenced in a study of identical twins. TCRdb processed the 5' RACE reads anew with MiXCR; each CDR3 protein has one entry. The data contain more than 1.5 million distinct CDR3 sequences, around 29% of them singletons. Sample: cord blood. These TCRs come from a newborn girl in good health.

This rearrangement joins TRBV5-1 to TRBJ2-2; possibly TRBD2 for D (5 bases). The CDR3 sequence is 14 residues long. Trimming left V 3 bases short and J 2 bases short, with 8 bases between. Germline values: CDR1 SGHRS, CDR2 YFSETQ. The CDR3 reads CASSSDYNTGELFF. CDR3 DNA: TGCGCCAGCAGCTCCGACTATAACACCGGGGAGCTGTTTTTT.

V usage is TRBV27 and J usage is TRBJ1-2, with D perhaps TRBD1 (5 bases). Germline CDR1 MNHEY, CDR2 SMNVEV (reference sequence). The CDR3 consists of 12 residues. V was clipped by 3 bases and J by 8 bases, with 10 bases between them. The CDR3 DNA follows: TGTGCCAGCAGTTTCGGCGGGGACGGCTACACCTTC. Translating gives CASSFGGDGYTF.

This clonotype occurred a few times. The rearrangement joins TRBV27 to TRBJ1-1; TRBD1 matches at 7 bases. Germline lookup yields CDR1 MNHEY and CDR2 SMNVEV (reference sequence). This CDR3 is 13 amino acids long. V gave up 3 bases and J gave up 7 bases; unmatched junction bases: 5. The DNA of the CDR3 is TGTGCCAGCAGTTTGACAGGGTTGAATGAAGCTTTCTTT. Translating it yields CASSLTGLNEAFF.

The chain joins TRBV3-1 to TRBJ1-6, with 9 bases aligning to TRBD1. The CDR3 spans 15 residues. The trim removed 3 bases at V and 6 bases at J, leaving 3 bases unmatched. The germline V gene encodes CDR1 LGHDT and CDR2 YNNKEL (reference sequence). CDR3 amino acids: CASSHLQGANSPLHF. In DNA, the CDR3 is TGTGCCAGCAGCCACTTACAGGGGGCTAATTCACCCCTCCACTTT.

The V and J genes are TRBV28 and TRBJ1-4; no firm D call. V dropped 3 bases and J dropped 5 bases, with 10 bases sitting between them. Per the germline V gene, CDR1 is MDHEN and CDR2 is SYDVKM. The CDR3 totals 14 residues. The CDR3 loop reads CASSLTPENEKLFF. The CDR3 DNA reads TGTGCCAGCAGTTTGACACCCGAGAATGAAAAACTGTTTTTT.

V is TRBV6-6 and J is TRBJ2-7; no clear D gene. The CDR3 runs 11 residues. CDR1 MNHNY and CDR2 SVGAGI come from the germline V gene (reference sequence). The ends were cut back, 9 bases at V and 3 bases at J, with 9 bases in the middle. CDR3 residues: CASYSSYEQYF. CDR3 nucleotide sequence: TGTGCCAGTTACTCCAGCTACGAGCAGTACTTC.

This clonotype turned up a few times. The CDR3 region is CASQVGLRYQETQYF. The CDR3 region has the DNA TGCGCCAGCCAGGTGGGACTCAGGTACCAAGAGACCCAGTACTTC. The V call is TRBV5-1, the J call TRBJ2-5; D perhaps matches TRBD2 (6 bases). Germline V gene lookup returns CDR1 SGHRS and CDR2 YFSETQ. The ends were cut back, 7 bases at V and 0 bases at J, with 16 bases in the middle. The CDR3 has 15 residues.

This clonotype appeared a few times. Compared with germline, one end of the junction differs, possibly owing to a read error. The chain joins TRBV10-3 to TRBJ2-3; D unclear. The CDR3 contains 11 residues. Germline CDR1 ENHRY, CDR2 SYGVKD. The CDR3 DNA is TGTGCCATCAGTGAGGCAGATACGCGGTATTTT. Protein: CAISEADTRYF.

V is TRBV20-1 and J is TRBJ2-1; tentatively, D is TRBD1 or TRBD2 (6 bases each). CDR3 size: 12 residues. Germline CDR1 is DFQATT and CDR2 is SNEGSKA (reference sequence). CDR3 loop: CRPGAAYNEQFF. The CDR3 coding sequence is TGCAGACCGGGGGCCGCCTACAATGAGCAGTTCTTC.

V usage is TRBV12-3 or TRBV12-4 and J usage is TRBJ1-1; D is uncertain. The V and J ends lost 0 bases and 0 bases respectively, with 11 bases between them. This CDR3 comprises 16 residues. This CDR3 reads CASSLALDGVNTEAFF. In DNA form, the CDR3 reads TGTGCCAGCAGTTTAGCTTTAGATGGGGTGAACACTGAAGCTTTCTTT.

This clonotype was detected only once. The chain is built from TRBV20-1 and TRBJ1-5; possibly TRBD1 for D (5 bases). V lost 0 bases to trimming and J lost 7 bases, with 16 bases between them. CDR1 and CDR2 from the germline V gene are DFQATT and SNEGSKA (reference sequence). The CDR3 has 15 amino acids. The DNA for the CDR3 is TGCAGTGCTAGAGATGTTTGGGGGAATGGGCAGCCCCAGCATTTT. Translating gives CSARDVWGNGQPQHF.

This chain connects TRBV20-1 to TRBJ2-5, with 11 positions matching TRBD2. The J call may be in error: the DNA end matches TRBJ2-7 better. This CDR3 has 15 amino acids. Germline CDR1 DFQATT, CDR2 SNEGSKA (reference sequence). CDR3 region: CSARVKLAGVIEQYF. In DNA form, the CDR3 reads TGCAGTGCTAGAGTGAAACTAGCGGGAGTTATCGAGCAGTACTTC.

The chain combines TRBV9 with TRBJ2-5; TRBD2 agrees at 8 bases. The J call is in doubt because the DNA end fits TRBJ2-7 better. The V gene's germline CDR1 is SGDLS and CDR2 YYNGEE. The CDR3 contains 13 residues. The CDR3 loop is CASSVEAGAEQYF. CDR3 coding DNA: TGTGCCAGCAGCGTAGAAGCGGGGGCCGAGCAGTACTTC.

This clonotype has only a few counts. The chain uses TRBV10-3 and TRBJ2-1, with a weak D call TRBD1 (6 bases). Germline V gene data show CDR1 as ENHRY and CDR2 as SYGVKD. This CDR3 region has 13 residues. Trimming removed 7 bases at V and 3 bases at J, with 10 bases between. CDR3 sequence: CAITGTIYNEQFF. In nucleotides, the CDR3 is TGTGCCATCACCGGGACAATCTACAATGAGCAGTTCTTC.

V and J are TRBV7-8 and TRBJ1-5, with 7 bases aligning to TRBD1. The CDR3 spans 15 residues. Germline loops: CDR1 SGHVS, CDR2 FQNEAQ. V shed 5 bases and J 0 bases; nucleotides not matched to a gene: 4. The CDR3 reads CASSPDRFSNQPQHF. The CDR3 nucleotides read TGTGCCAGCAGCCCGGACAGGTTTAGCAATCAGCCCCAGCATTTT.

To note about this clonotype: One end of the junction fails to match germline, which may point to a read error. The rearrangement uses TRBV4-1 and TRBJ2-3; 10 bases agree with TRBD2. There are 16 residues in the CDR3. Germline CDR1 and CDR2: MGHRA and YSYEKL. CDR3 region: CASCQAASGGTDTQYF. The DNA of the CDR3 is TGCGCCAGCTGCCAAGCGGCTAGCGGGGGAACAGATACGCAGTATTTT.

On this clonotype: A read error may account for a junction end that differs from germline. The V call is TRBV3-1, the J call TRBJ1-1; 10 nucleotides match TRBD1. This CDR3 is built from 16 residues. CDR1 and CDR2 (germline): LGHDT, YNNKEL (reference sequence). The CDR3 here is CANSPDRGQRGAEAFF. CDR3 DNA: TGTGCCAACAGCCCAGACAGGGGGCAGCGGGGCGCTGAAGCTTTCTTT.

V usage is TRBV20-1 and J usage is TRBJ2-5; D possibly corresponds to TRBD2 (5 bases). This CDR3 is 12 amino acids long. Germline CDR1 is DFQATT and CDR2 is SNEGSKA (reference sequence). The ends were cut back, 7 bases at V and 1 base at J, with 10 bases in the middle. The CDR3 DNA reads TGCAGTGGGAGGCATGGCCAAGAGACCCAGTACTTC. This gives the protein CSGRHGQETQYF.

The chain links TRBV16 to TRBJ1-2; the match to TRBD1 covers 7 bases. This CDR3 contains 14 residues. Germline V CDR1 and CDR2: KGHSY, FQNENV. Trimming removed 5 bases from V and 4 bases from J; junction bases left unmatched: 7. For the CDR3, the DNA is TGTGCCAGCAGCGGCGAGACAGGGCTCTATGGCTACACCTTC. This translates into CASSGETGLYGYTF.